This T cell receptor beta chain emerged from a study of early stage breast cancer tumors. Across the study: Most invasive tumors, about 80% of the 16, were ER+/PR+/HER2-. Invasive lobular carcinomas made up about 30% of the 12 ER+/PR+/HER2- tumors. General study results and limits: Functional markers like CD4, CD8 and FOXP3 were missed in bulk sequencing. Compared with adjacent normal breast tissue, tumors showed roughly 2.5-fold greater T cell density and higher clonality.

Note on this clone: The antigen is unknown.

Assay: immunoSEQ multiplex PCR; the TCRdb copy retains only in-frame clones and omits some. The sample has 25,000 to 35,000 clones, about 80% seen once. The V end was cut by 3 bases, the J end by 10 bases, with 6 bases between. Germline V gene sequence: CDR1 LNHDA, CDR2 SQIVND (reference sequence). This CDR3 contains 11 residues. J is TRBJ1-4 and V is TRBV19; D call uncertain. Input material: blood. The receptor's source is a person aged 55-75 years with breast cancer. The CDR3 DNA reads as TGTGCCAGTAGTATTTCAGTAAAACTGTTTTTT. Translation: CASSISVKLFF. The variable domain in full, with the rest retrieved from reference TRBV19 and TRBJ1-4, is DGGITQSPKYLFRKEGQNVTLSCEQNLNHDAMYWYRQDPGQGLRLIYYSQIVNDFQKGDIAEGYSVSREKKESFPLTVTSAQKNPTAFYLCASSISVKLFFGSGTQLSVL.